Below, 2 T cell receptor beta chains from the same sample are listed, as sequenced in a study of blood T cell repertoires in COVID-19. The data were produced by immunoSEQ multiplex PCR, yet TCRdb's version contains in-frame clones alone and is incomplete. The table includes around 140,000 clones, approximately 84% detected once. Sequenced material: peripheral blood. These receptors originate from a human donor in a cohort sampled during active COVID-19.

The chain couples TRBV18 to TRBJ1-1; 11 bases align to TRBD1. The CDR3 is 14 residues long. The germline gives CDR1 KGHSH, CDR2 LQKENI. The V and J ends lost 6 bases and 1 base, in that order; junction bases with no gene match: 1. CDR3 in amino acids: CASSGQGANTEAFF. The CDR3 DNA reads as TGTGCCAGCTCCGGACAGGGGGCGAACACTGAAGCTTTCTTT. Together with reference TRBV18 and TRBJ1-1, the CDR3 gives the full variable domain: NAGVMQNPRHLVRRRGQEARLRCSPMKGHSHVYWYRQLPEEGLKFMVYLQKENIIDESGMPKERFSAEFPKEGPSILRIQQVVRGDSAAYFCASSGQGANTEAFFGQGTRLTVV.

The J gene is TRBJ1-4, the V gene TRBV6-1, with 7 bases aligning to TRBD1. There are 16 residues in the CDR3. The V gene's germline CDR1 is MNHNS and CDR2 SASEGT. V shed 6 bases and J 2 bases; nucleotides not matched to a gene: 9. The CDR3 sequence is CASSEQGLGTNEKLFF. The CDR3 DNA sequence: TGTGCCAGCAGCGAACAGGGGTTGGGTACTAATGAAAAACTGTTTTTT.